Detailed here is one T cell receptor (beta chain). The V gene's germline CDR1 is DFQATT and CDR2 SNEGSKA (reference sequence). V lost 6 bases, J lost 7 bases, and 9 bases lay in between. The CDR3 loop spans 11 amino acids. After constant-region reverse-primer amplification, full-length variable regions underwent semi-nested PCR with Nested Universal Primer A. Each CDR3 protein gets one entry after TCRdb re-called the 5' RACE reads with MiXCR. The sample yields about 6,700 distinct CDR3 sequences, about 50% seen once. The rearrangement uses TRBV20-1 and TRBJ1-4, with unresolved D. Material for sequencing was naive CD4+ T cells sorted from a lymph node. Subset specified: naive CD4+ T cells, CD4+CD45RA+CD25-. The clonotype originates from a female donor with breast cancer. The CDR3 sequence: CSANLGEKLFF. In nucleotides, the CDR3 is TGCAGTGCCAATCTGGGTGAAAAACTGTTTTTT.